The clone carrying this TCR beta chain appeared a few times. The CDR3 runs 15 residues. Germline CDR1 SNHLY, CDR2 FYNNEI. Trimming cost V 6 bases and J 3 bases, with 14 bases left between them. The data stem from a study of T-cell memory formation after mild COVID-19. TCRdb analysed the 5' RACE reads with MiXCR anew, one entry per CDR3 protein. The sample shows around 430,000 distinct CDR3 sequences, around a sixth of them seen only once. The rearrangement joins TRBV2 to TRBJ2-2, with a weak D call TRBD2 (5 bases). Material: PBMCs or a T cell subset sorted from them (not recorded which). This TCR was recovered from a man aged 18 to 35 who had mild COVID-19 (a few samples of this study predate the infection). Cell type and time point are not known. The CDR3 sequence: CASSQRVSDTGELFF. The CDR3 nucleotides read TGTGCCAGCAGCCAACGGGTTAGCGACACCGGGGAGCTGTTTTTT.